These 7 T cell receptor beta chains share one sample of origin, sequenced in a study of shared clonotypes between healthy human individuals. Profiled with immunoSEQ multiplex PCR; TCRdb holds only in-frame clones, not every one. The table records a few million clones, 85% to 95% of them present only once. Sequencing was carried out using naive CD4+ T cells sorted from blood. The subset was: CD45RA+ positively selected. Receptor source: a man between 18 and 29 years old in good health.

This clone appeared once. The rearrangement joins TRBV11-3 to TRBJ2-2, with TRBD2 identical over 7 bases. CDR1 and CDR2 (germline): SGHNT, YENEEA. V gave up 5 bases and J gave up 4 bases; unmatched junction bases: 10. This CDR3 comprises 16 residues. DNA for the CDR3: TGTGCCAGCAGCACGTTATCTGGGGGGGTCACCGGGGAGCTGTTTTTT. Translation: CASSTLSGGVTGELFF.

The CDR3: CASSQVGLSNEKLFF. CDR3 nucleotides: TGCGCCAGCAGCCAAGTAGGGTTGTCTAATGAAAAACTGTTTTTT. The V call is TRBV4-1, the J call TRBJ1-4; no reliable D call. This CDR3 contains 15 residues. V dropped 1 base and J dropped 3 bases, with 9 bases sitting between them. Looked up from germline, CDR1 is MGHRA and CDR2 is YSYEKL.

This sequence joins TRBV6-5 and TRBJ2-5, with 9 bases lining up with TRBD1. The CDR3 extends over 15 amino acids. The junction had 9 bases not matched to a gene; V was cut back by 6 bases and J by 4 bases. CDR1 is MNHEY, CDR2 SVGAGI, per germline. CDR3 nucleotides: TGTGCCAGCAGCCCTGGACAGGGGCGAGGAGAGACCCAGTACTTC. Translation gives CASSPGQGRGETQYF.

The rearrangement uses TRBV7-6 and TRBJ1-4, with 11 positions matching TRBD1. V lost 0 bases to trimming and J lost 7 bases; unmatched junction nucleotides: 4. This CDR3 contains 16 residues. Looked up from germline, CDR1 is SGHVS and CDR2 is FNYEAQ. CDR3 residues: CASSLARTGGLEKLFF. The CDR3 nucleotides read TGTGCCAGCAGCTTAGCAAGGACAGGGGGCCTTGAAAAACTGTTTTTT.

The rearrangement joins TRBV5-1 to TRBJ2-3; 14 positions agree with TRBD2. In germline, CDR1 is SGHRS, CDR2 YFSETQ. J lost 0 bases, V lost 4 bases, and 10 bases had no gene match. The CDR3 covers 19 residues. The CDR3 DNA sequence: TGCGCCAGCAGCCCAGTGACTAGCGGGAGGGCCGGGAGCACAGATACGCAGTATTTT. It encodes CASSPVTSGRAGSTDTQYF.

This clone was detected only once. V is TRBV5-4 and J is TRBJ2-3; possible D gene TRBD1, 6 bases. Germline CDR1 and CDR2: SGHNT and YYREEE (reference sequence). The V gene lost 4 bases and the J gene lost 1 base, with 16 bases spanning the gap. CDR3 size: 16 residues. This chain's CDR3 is CASSPGGGLGTDTQYF. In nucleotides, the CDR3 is TGTGCCAGCAGCCCCGGTGGGGGCCTAGGCACAGATACGCAGTATTTT.

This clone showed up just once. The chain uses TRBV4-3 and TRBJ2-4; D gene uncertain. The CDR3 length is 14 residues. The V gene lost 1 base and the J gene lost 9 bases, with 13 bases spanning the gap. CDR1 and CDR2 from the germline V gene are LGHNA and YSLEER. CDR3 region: CASSQGFGGSIQYF. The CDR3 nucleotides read TGCGCCAGCAGCCAAGGGTTTGGTGGTAGCATTCAGTACTTC.